The entry below describes one T cell receptor beta chain. Trimming took off 0 bases at V and 0 bases at J, with 13 bases between the two ends. In germline, CDR1 is SGHRS, CDR2 YFSETQ. This CDR3 is 17 amino acids long. Methods used by the authors: Researchers report that nucleated cell counts were estimated from reference gene primer amplification. The method was immunoSEQ multiplex PCR; TCRdb's version includes in-frame clones alone and lacks a portion of them. That table supplies the V and J calls and clone size; D and trimming were determined from the DNA. The sample shows 150,000 to 200,000 clones, about 86% of them seen only once. This sample was included in a study of blood T cell repertoires in COVID-19. About the study: The United States, Italy and Spain provided the acute and convalescent COVID-19 samples. T cells, B-cell-depleted T cells, or PBMCs supplied cDNA or gDNA.

The chain joins TRBV5-1 to TRBJ1-3; no clear D gene. The sequenced sample consisted of peripheral blood. The TCR originated in a man in his late teens or twenties with acute or convalescent COVID-19. CDR3 sequence reads: CASSLAENLGSGNTIYF. Here the CDR3 DNA reads TGCGCCAGCAGCTTGGCCGAAAACCTCGGCTCTGGAAACACCATATATTTT.